These 9 T cell receptor beta chains share one sample of origin, sequenced in a study of blood T cell repertoires in COVID-19. The data were produced by immunoSEQ multiplex PCR, yet TCRdb's version contains in-frame clones alone and is incomplete. Among roughly 57,000 clones listed, approximately 87% were seen once. Sequencing was performed on peripheral blood. The receptors shown here come from a man in his sixties with active or convalescent COVID-19.

CDR3 DNA: TGTGCCAGCAGCCCCACCGGGAGGAGATACAATGAGCAGTTCTTC. Protein: CASSPTGRRYNEQFF. This chain links TRBV7-9 with TRBJ2-1, with TRBD2 identical over 7 bases. The germline V gene encodes CDR1 SEHNR and CDR2 FQNEAQ (reference sequence). V was clipped by 5 bases and J by 4 bases; unmatched bases: 8. The CDR3 is made up of 15 amino acids.

The CDR3 protein is CASSLAEDYMTGELFF. The CDR3 DNA follows: TGTGCCAGCAGCTTGGCCGAGGACTACATGACCGGGGAGCTGTTTTTT. The rearrangement uses TRBV5-6 and TRBJ2-2; possibly TRBD2 for D (6 bases). The V and J ends lost 0 bases and 5 bases respectively, with 14 bases between them. The CDR3 consists of 16 residues. CDR1 is SGHDT, CDR2 YYEEEE, per germline.

The chain links TRBV28 to TRBJ1-5, with D uncertain. Trimming took 8 bases from V and 1 from J, leaving 12 bases between them. This CDR3 is 14 amino acids long. CDR1 is MDHEN and CDR2 is SYDVKM in the germline V gene. The CDR3 reads CASEGAGSNQPQHF. The CDR3, as DNA: TGTGCCAGCGAGGGTGCAGGAAGCAATCAGCCCCAGCATTTT.

This clone was seen a few times. This chain uses TRBV28 with TRBJ1-4; D perhaps matches TRBD1 (5 bases). The CDR3 loop spans 16 amino acids. Trimming removed 7 bases from V and 0 bases from J, with 15 bases in between. Germline V gene lookup returns CDR1 MDHEN and CDR2 SYDVKM. CDR3 sequence: CASTEQGLATNEKLFF. The CDR3 DNA follows: TGTGCCAGCACCGAGCAGGGCCTTGCAACTAATGAAAAACTGTTTTTT. Full variable domain (rest looked up from reference TRBV28 and TRBJ1-4): DVKVTQSSRYLVKRTGEKVFLECVQDMDHENMFWYRQDPGLGLRLIYFSYDVKMKEKGDIPEGYSVSREKKERFSLILESASTNQTSMYLCASTEQGLATNEKLFFGSGTQLSVL.

V is TRBV7-3 and J is TRBJ2-2, with D perhaps matching TRBD2 (6 bases). The germline V gene has CDR1 SGHTA and CDR2 FQGTGA. This CDR3 has 13 residues. Trimming took 3 bases from V and 4 from J, leaving 6 bases between them. The DNA for the CDR3 is TGTGCCAGCAGCTTCGGGGGCACCGGGGAGCTGTTTTTT. Residues: CASSFGGTGELFF.

The genes are TRBV21-1 and TRBJ2-3; no DNA check was done on the table's D call, TRBD2. TRBV21-1 corresponds to a pseudogene. The CDR3 covers 15 residues. CDR3 nucleotides: TGTGCCAGCACCAATAGAGGGGACTTCACAGATACGCAGTATTTT. This encodes CASTNRGDFTDTQYF.

The chain recombines TRBV7-8 with TRBJ2-7, with 9 bases matching TRBD2. This CDR3 region has 16 residues. Germline CDR1 reads SGHVS; CDR2 reads FQNEAQ. J gave up 6 bases and V 1 base, and 10 bases lay outside the gene matches. The CDR3 reads CASSLGFFSGGGEQYF. In DNA, the CDR3 is TGTGCCAGCAGCTTAGGGTTTTTTAGCGGGGGAGGCGAGCAGTACTTC. The entire variable domain, with the rest obtained from reference TRBV7-8 and TRBJ2-7, is as follows: GAGVSQSPRYKVAKRGQDVALRCDPISGHVSLFWYQQALGQGPEFLTYFQNEAQLDKSGLPSDRFFAERPEGSVSTLKIQRTQQEDSAVYLCASSLGFFSGGGEQYFGPGTRLTVT.

V gene TRBV5-1 combines with J gene TRBJ1-2; TRBD1 might be the D (5 bases). In germline, CDR1 is SGHRS, CDR2 YFSETQ. The CDR3 is made up of 12 amino acids. V lost 7 bases and J lost 2, with 9 bases in between. In nucleotides, the CDR3 is TGCGCCAGCGGGGCAGGGAACTATGGCTACACCTTC. It translates to CASGAGNYGYTF.

The V and J genes are TRBV7-3 and TRBJ2-2; unclear D gene. V was pared by 5 bases and J by 6 bases, with 13 bases between. Looked up from germline, CDR1 is SGHTA and CDR2 is FQGTGA. CDR3 size: 14 residues. The CDR3 loop is CASSLSPSAGELFF. CDR3 in DNA: TGTGCCAGCAGCCTCAGCCCCAGCGCCGGGGAGCTGTTTTTT. The full variable domain, its missing parts supplied by reference TRBV7-3 and TRBJ2-2, is GAGVSQTPSNKVTEKGKYVELRCDPISGHTALYWYRQSLGQGPEFLIYFQGTGAADDSGLPNDRFFAVRPEGSVSTLKIQRTERGDSAVYLCASSLSPSAGELFFGEGSRLTVL.